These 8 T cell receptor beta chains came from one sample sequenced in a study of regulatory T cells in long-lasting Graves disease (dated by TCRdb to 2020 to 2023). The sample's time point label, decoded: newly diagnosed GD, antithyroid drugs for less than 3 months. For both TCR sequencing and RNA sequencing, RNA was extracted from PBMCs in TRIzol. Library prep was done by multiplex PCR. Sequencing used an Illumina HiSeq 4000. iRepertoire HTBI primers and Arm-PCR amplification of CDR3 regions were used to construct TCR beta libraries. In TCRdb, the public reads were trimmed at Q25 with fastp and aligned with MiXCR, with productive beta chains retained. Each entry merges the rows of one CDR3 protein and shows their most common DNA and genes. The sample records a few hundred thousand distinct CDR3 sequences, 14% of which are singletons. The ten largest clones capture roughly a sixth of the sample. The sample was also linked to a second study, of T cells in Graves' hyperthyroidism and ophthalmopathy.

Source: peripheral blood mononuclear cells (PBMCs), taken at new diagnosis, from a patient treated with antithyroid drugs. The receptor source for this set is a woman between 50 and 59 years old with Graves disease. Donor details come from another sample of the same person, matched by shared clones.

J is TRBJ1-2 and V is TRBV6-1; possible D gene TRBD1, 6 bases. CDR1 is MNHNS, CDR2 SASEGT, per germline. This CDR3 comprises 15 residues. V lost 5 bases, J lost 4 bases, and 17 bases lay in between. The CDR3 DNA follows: TGTGCCAGCAGTCCCCCCGGGACACACATCTATGGCTACACCTTC. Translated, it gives CASSPPGTHIYGYTF.

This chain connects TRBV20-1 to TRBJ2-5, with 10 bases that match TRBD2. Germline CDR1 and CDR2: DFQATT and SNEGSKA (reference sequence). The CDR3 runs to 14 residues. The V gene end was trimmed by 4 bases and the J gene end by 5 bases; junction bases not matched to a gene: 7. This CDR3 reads CSAIPGLAMETQYF. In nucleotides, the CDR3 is TGCAGTGCTATCCCGGGACTAGCGATGGAGACCCAGTACTTC.

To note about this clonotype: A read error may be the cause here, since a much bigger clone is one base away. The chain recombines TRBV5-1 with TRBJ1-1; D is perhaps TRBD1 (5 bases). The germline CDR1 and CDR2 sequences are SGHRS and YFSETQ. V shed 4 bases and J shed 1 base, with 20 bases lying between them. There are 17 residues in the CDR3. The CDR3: CASSATGTPLWNTEAFF. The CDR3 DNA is TGCGCCAGCAGCGCCACCGGGACTCCACTTTGGAACACTGAAGCTTTCTTT.

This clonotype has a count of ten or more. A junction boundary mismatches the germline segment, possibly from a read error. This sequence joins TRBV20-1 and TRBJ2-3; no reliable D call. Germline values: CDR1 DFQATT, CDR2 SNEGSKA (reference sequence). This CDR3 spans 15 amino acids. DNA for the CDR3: TGCAGTGCTGGAGAGGTCCGACCGAGCACAGATACGCAGTATTTT. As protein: CSAGEVRPSTDTQYF.

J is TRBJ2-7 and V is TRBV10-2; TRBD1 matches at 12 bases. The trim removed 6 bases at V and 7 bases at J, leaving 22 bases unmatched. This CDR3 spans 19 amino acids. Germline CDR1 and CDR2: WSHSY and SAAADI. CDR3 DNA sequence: TGCGCCAGCAGCTACCAAGCCGATTCCCTGGGACAGGGGGCGCGGGAGCAGTACTTC. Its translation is CASSYQADSLGQGAREQYF.

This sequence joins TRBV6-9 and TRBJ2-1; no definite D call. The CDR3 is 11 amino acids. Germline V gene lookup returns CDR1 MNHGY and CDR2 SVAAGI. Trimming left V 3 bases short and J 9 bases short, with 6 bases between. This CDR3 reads CASSYSAEQFF. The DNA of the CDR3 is TGTGCCAGCAGTTACTCAGCTGAGCAGTTCTTC.

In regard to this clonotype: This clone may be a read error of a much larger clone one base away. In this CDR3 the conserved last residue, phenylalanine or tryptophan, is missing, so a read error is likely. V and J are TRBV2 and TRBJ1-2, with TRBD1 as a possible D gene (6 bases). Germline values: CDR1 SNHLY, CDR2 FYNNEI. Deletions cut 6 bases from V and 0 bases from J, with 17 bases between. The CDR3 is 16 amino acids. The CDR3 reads CASSSNPGQPNYGYTL. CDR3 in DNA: TGTGCCAGCAGCTCCAACCCGGGACAACCTAACTATGGCTACACCCTC.

CDR3 sequence: CASSPGLAGIDEQFF. The DNA of the CDR3 is TGTGCCAGCAGCCCAGGACTAGCGGGAATCGATGAGCAGTTCTTC. This chain uses TRBV13 with TRBJ2-1, with 12 bases identical to TRBD2. From germline, CDR1 is PRHDT and CDR2 FYEKMQ (reference sequence). After removal of 5 bases from V and 8 bases from J, the junction contained 7 bases not matched to a gene. The CDR3 extends over 15 amino acids.